Shown below are 8 T cell receptor beta chains from a single sample sequenced in a study of T cell responses to AZD1222 COVID-19 vaccine. TCRdb's copy holds only in-frame clones and misses some; the assay was immunoSEQ multiplex PCR. The sample shows tens of thousands of clones, roughly 86% of them seen only once. The specimen comprised peripheral blood, sampled 28 days after the second AZD1222 dose. The source of these receptors is an adult who received the AZD1222 COVID-19 vaccine.

The chain joins TRBV19 to TRBJ1-1, with D unresolved. The CDR3 sequence is 13 residues long. Trimming took off 6 bases at V and 2 bases at J, with 10 bases between the two ends. Germline CDR1 is LNHDA and CDR2 is SQIVND (reference sequence). The CDR3: CASRPMANTEAFF. Here the CDR3 DNA reads TGTGCCAGTAGGCCTATGGCCAACACTGAAGCTTTCTTT. The whole variable domain, remainder taken from reference TRBV19 and TRBJ1-1, is DGGITQSPKYLFRKEGQNVTLSCEQNLNHDAMYWYRQDPGQGLRLIYYSQIVNDFQKGDIAEGYSVSREKKESFPLTVTSAQKNPTAFYLCASRPMANTEAFFGQGTRLTVV.

This chain links TRBV4-2 with TRBJ2-1; weak D call: TRBD2 (6 bases). CDR3 length: 14 residues. Trimming left V 6 bases short and J 4 bases short, with 13 bases between. Per the germline V gene, CDR1 is LGHNA and CDR2 is YNFKEQ. The CDR3 spells CASRPPGEYNEQFF. The DNA of the CDR3 is TGTGCCAGCAGACCACCGGGGGAGTACAATGAGCAGTTCTTC.

The chain couples TRBV5-5 to TRBJ2-7; TRBD1 matches at 7 bases. Germline V gene lookup returns CDR1 SGHKS and CDR2 YYEKEE (reference sequence). V dropped 3 bases and J dropped 2; count of bases not matched to a gene: 8. This CDR3 contains 15 residues. The CDR3 nucleotides are TGTGCCAGCAGCTGGGAAAGCGACAGGGCCTACGAGCAGTACTTC. It translates to CASSWESDRAYEQYF.

The chain uses TRBV29-1 and TRBJ1-4; 10 positions match TRBD1. V shed 6 bases and J 8 bases; nucleotides not matched to a gene: 9. Germline CDR1 and CDR2: SQVTM and ANQGSEA. The length of the CDR3 is 14 residues. This CDR3 is CSVADRGRGEKLFF. The CDR3 DNA reads TGCAGCGTAGCCGACAGGGGGCGTGGGGAAAAACTGTTTTTT.

This clone was detected only a few times. The V gene is TRBV19, the J gene TRBJ2-2, with D perhaps being TRBD1 or TRBD2 (6 bases each). Germline V gene sequence: CDR1 LNHDA, CDR2 SQIVND (reference sequence). The ends were cut back, 9 bases at V and 0 bases at J, with 14 bases in the middle. The CDR3 length is 15 residues. The CDR3 is CASRDGGPNTGELFF. The CDR3 DNA is TGTGCCAGCCGGGACGGGGGCCCGAACACCGGGGAGCTGTTTTTT.

The rearrangement links TRBV5-5 to TRBJ2-7, with D possibly TRBD1 on 6 matching bases. The ends were cut back, 4 bases at V and 4 bases at J, with 9 bases in the middle. The CDR3 spans 12 residues. Germline V gene sequence: CDR1 SGHKS, CDR2 YYEKEE (reference sequence). As DNA, the CDR3 is TGTGCCAGCAGCCCACAGGGATACGAGCAGTACTTC. It codes for CASSPQGYEQYF.

The chain carries TRBV4-3 and TRBJ2-1; D may be TRBD1 (6 bases). The length of the CDR3 is 16 residues. Trimming removed 0 bases at V and 0 bases at J, with 9 bases between. Looked up from germline, CDR1 is LGHNA and CDR2 is YSLEER. CDR3 DNA sequence: TGCGCCAGCAGCCAAGAAGGGGGTAACTCCTACAATGAGCAGTTCTTC. This encodes CASSQEGGNSYNEQFF.

This chain links TRBV19 with TRBJ2-3; TRBD2 agrees at 7 bases. Germline CDR1 is LNHDA and CDR2 is SQIVND (reference sequence). CDR3 size: 13 residues. J gave up 4 bases and V 5 bases, and 3 bases lay outside the gene matches. The chain's CDR3 is CASSVGLADTQYF. The CDR3 bases are TGTGCCAGTAGTGTTGGACTAGCAGATACGCAGTATTTT.